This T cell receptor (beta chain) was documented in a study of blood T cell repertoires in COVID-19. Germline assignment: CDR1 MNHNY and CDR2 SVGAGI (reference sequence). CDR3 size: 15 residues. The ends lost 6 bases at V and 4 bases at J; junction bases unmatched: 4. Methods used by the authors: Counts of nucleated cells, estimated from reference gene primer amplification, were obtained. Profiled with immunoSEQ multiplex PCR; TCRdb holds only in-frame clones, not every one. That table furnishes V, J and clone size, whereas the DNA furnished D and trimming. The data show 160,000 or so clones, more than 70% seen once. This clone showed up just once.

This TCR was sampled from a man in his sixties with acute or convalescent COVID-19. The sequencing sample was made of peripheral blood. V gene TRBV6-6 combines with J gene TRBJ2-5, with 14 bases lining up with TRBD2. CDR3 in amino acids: CASSQTSGGAETQYF. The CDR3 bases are TGTGCCAGCAGCCAGACTAGCGGGGGGGCAGAGACCCAGTACTTC.